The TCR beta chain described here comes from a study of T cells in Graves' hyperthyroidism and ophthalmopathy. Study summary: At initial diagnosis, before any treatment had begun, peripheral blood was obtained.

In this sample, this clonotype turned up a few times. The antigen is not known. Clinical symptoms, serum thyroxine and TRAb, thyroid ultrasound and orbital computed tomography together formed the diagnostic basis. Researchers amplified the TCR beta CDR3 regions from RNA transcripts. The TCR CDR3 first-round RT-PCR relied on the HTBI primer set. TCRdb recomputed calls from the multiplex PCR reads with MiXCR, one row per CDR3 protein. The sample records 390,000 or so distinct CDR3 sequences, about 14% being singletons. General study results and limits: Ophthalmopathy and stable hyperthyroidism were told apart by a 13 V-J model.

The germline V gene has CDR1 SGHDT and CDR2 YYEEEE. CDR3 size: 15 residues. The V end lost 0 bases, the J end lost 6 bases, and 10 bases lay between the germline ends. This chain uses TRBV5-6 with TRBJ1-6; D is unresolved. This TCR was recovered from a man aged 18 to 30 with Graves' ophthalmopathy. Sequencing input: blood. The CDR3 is CASSLDWEINSPLHF. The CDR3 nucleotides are TGTGCCAGCAGCTTGGATTGGGAAATTAATTCACCCCTCCACTTT.